Here is one T cell receptor beta chain with its context. The antigen is not known. Treatment specified: oral pan-JAK inhibitor, 5-10 mg twice daily. Separation by sorting yielded CD4+ and CD8+ T cells from PBMCs. Once RNA had been extracted, it was reverse transcribed into cDNA to act as the sequencing template. Profiled with immunoSEQ multiplex PCR; TCRdb holds only in-frame clones, not every one. The sample lists roughly 190,000 clones, around 60% occurring once. This entry belongs to a study of CD8+ T cells in alopecia areata. Study-wide background: The drug, tofacitinib, lasted 6 to 18 months, followed by 6 months off drug.

Findings of the study overall: In blood and scalp, many expanded lesional clones persisted during tofacitinib. Normal skin's resident alphabeta T cells are also sequenced in scalp samples.

Germline CDR1 reads GTSNPN; CDR2 reads SVGIG (reference sequence). The CDR3 contains 16 residues. With 8 bases clipped from V and 1 base from J, the junction kept 8 bases outside the gene matches. The rearrangement joins TRBV30 to TRBJ1-4; 12 bases match TRBD1. The sample here was CD4+ T cells sorted from blood, taken at week 4, from a patient treated with tofacitinib. This clonotype originated in a human donor with alopecia areata. CDR3 DNA: TGTGCCCTAGAGGGACAGGGGGCGAGAACTAATGAAAAACTGTTTTTT. Protein product: CALEGQGARTNEKLFF. Full variable domain (remainder filled in from reference TRBV30 and TRBJ1-4): SQTIHQWPATLVQPVGSPLSLECTVEGTSNPNLYWYRQAAGRGLQLLFYSVGIGQISSEVPQNLSASRPQDRQFILSSKKLLLSDSGFYLCALEGQGARTNEKLFFGSGTQLSVL.